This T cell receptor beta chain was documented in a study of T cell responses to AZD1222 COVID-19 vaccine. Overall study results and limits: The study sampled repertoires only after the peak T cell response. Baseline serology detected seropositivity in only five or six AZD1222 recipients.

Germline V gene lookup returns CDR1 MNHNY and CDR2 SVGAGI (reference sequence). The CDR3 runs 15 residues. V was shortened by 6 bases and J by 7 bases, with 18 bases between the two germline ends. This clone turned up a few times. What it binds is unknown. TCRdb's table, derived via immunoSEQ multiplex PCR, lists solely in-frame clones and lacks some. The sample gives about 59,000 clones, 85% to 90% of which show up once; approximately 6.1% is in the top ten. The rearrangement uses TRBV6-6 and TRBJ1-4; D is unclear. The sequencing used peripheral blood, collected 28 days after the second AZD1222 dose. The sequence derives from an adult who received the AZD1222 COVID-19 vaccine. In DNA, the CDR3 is TGTGCCAGCAGGCCCCGCAGCCGCCTAGGTGAAAAACTGTTTTTT. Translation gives CASRPRSRLGEKLFF.